This TCR beta chain was identified in a study of lymphopenia after photon versus proton radiotherapy. Trimming left V 7 bases short and J 4 bases short, with 11 bases between. The CDR3 runs 13 residues. CDR1 is MNHNY, CDR2 SVGAGI, per germline (reference sequence). Study-level points and caveats: Oligoclonal CD8+ Temra expansion after nadir drove photon patients' diversity drop.

On this clone: As yet, its antigen is unknown.

Sequenced by immunoSEQ multiplex PCR; TCRdb stores in-frame clones only, minus some. The sample contains 37,000 or so clones, approximately 87% of which appear only once. This TCR came from a man aged 45-65 years with gastric cancer. Sequences were derived from peripheral blood, sampled from a patient treated with photon-based radiotherapy. The chain is built from TRBV6-6 and TRBJ1-3, with TRBD1 as a possible D gene (5 bases). This chain's CDR3 is CASTLGGGNTIYF. The DNA of the CDR3 is TGTGCCAGCACCCTGGGGGGGGGAAACACCATATATTTT.